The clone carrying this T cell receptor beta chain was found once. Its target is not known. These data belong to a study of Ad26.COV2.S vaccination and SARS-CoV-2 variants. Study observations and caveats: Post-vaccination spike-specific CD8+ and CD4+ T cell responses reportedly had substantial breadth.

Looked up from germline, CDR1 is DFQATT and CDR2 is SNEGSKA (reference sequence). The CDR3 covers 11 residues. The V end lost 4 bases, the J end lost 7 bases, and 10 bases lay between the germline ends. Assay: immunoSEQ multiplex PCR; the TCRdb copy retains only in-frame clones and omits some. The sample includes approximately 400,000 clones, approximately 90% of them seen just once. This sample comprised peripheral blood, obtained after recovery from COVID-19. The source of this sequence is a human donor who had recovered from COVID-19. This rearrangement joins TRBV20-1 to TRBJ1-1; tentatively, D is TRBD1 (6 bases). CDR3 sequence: CSATGQSEAFF. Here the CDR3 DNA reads TGCAGTGCTACGGGACAAAGTGAAGCTTTCTTT.